Shown below are 30 T cell receptor beta chains from a single sample sequenced in a study of blood T cells in healthy people across ages. A second PCR of roughly 7 to 11 cycles used a sample-barcoded 5' primer and a J-beta primer mix. In TCRdb, the 5' RACE reads were re-called with MiXCR into one record per CDR3 protein. Of over 1,200,000 distinct CDR3 sequences detected, approximately 59% appear once; the ten largest clones hold over 5%. The specimen sequenced was blood. Source of these receptors: a man between 18 and 29 years old in good health.

V usage is TRBV4-2 and J usage is TRBJ2-3, with 7 bases lining up with TRBD1. With V trimmed by 1 base and J by 5 bases, 3 bases remained unmatched. Germline V lookup: CDR1 LGHNA, CDR2 YNFKEQ. The CDR3 spans 14 residues. The CDR3 is CASSQVAGGDTQYF. The CDR3 DNA is TGTGCCAGCAGCCAAGTGGCAGGGGGAGATACGCAGTATTTT.

The rearrangement links TRBV27 to TRBJ2-2; 7 bases are a match to TRBD1. V lost 6 bases to trimming and J lost 5 bases; unmatched junction nucleotides: 12. CDR1 and CDR2 (germline): MNHEY, SMNVEV (reference sequence). This CDR3 contains 16 residues. The CDR3 is CASSPRTGDRTGELFF. The CDR3, as DNA: TGTGCCAGCAGCCCCCGCACAGGGGATCGTACCGGGGAGCTGTTTTTT.

The V and J genes are TRBV29-1 and TRBJ1-1; D is perhaps TRBD1 (5 bases). CDR1 is SQVTM and CDR2 is ANQGSEA in the germline V gene. The CDR3 is 12 residues long. Trimming removed 7 bases from V and 4 bases from J, with 13 bases in between. CDR3 DNA sequence: TGCAGCGCCCGGGGGTTCGTCACTGAAGCTTTCTTT. It specifies CSARGFVTEAFF.

The gene calls are TRBV6-5 and TRBJ2-3; 8 bases line up with TRBD2. The V gene end was trimmed by 2 bases and the J gene end by 6 bases; junction bases not matched to a gene: 7. The CDR3 covers 15 residues. The germline CDR1 and CDR2 sequences are MNHEY and SVGAGI. The DNA of the CDR3 is TGTGCCAGCAGTTACAGCGGGACTAGTCTGGATACGCAGTATTTT. Translating gives CASSYSGTSLDTQYF.

This clonotype was seen more than once but under ten times. The chain combines TRBV20-1 with TRBJ2-7; the match to TRBD1 covers 8 bases. Germline V gives CDR1 DFQATT, CDR2 SNEGSKA (reference sequence). CDR3 size: 14 residues. V lost 6 bases, J lost 3 bases, and 10 bases stayed unmatched. This chain's CDR3 is CSARRTGSLYEQYF. In nucleotides, the CDR3 is TGCAGTGCGCGACGGACAGGGAGTCTCTACGAGCAGTACTTC.

The chain links TRBV27 to TRBJ1-1; TRBD1 might be the D (6 bases). The V and J ends lost 1 base and 6 bases respectively, with 18 bases between them. The CDR3 is 16 amino acids. Germline V gene data show CDR1 as MNHEY and CDR2 as SMNVEV (reference sequence). The CDR3 DNA is TGTGCCAGCAGTTTATACGGAGGGGGGGGGGAGGCTGAAGCTTTCTTT. It specifies CASSLYGGGGEAEAFF.

The J gene is TRBJ1-1, the V gene TRBV12-3 or TRBV12-4; D unresolved. V was trimmed by 3 bases and J by 7 bases, leaving 15 bases between them. The CDR3 consists of 14 residues. CDR3 nucleotide sequence: TGTGCCAGCAGTTTCCGGTCGACGGGCTATGAAGCTTTCTTT. Its protein product is CASSFRSTGYEAFF.

The chain uses TRBV28 and TRBJ1-2; 7 bases line up with TRBD1. This CDR3 spans 15 amino acids. Unmatched junction bases numbered 10, after V lost 6 bases and J lost 3 bases. Germline V gene lookup returns CDR1 MDHEN and CDR2 SYDVKM. The CDR3 DNA follows: TGTGCCAGCAGCGCCCTAAGACAGGGACACTATGGCTACACCTTC. It codes for CASSALRQGHYGYTF.

This chain uses TRBV5-4 with TRBJ1-2; perhaps TRBD1 as D (5 bases). The CDR3 runs 14 residues. CDR1 and CDR2 (germline): SGHNT, YYREEE (reference sequence). V was cut by 5 bases and J by 3 bases, with 14 bases left in between. The CDR3 loop is CASRGAGGDYGYTF. CDR3 bases: TGTGCCAGCAGAGGGGCCGGGGGGGACTATGGCTACACCTTC.

The chain joins TRBV28 to TRBJ2-5; D may be TRBD1 or TRBD2 (5 bases each). Trimming pared 2 bases from V and 11 bases from J, leaving 18 bases between. CDR1 MDHEN and CDR2 SYDVKM come from the germline V gene. The CDR3 has 14 amino acids. This CDR3 is CASSLEGSYNEQYF. CDR3 bases: TGTGCCAGCAGTTTAGAGGGGAGCTACAATGAGCAGTACTTC. Filled out from reference TRBV28 and TRBJ2-5, the complete variable domain reads DVKVTQSSRYLVKRTGEKVFLECVQDMDHENMFWYRQDPGLGLRLIYFSYDVKMKEKGDIPEGYSVSREKKERFSLILESASTNQTSMYLCASSLEGSYNEQYFGPGTRLLVL.

In this sample, this clonotype turned up once. V is TRBV5-1 and J is TRBJ2-7; 11 bases are shared with TRBD2. CDR3 length: 15 residues. The germline gives CDR1 SGHRS, CDR2 YFSETQ. The trim removed 4 bases at V and 4 bases at J, leaving 7 bases unmatched. The CDR3 here is CASSDGTSGLYEQYF. CDR3 coding DNA: TGCGCCAGCAGCGATGGGACTAGCGGTCTATACGAGCAGTACTTC.

This clonotype was detected once. The chain couples TRBV29-1 to TRBJ1-3, with TRBD1 as a possible D gene (6 bases). Germline CDR1 is SQVTM and CDR2 is ANQGSEA. Trimming stripped 6 bases from V and 0 bases from J, with 18 bases between. The CDR3 is 16 residues long. CDR3 residues: CSVGTGPRHSGNTIYF. CDR3 nucleotide sequence: TGCAGCGTGGGTACAGGGCCGCGACACTCTGGAAACACCATATATTTT.

The chain uses TRBV25-1 and TRBJ2-1; D call uncertain. The CDR3 sequence is 12 residues long. Per germline, CDR1 MGHDK and CDR2 SYGVNS. V was cut by 1 base and J by 8 bases, with 6 bases left in between. CDR3 loop: CASSESLDEQFF. The CDR3 DNA sequence: TGTGCCAGCAGTGAATCCCTCGATGAGCAGTTCTTC. Looking up the rest from reference TRBV25-1 and TRBJ2-1 gives the full variable domain: EADIYQTPRYLVIGTGKKITLECSQTMGHDKMYWYQQDPGMELHLIHYSYGVNSTEKGDLSSESTVSRIRTEHFPLTLESARPSHTSQYLCASSESLDEQFFGPGTRLTVL.

V is TRBV4-1 and J is TRBJ2-1; D is ambiguous. V lost 4 bases and J 8 bases, leaving 15 bases between the germline ends. This CDR3 is built from 14 residues. CDR1 is MGHRA, CDR2 YSYEKL, per germline. The CDR3 loop reads CASSLLGGLDEQFF. The DNA for the CDR3 is TGCGCCAGCAGCCTTTTAGGCGGCCTCGATGAGCAGTTCTTC.

This chain links TRBV2 with TRBJ1-4, with no clear D. The germline gives CDR1 SNHLY, CDR2 FYNNEI. V was cut by 5 bases and J by 4 bases, with 11 bases left in between. The CDR3 is made up of 14 amino acids. CDR3: CASSPEGVNEKLFF. Here the CDR3 DNA reads TGTGCCAGCAGTCCTGAGGGCGTTAATGAAAAACTGTTTTTT.

The chain is built from TRBV14 and TRBJ2-3; D is ambiguous. This CDR3 contains 14 residues. V was pared by 1 base and J by 2 bases, with 7 bases between. CDR1 and CDR2 (germline): SGHDN, FVKESK. CDR3 coding DNA: TGTGCCAGCAGCCAAGTGAGGCTCACAGATACGCAGTATTTT. This gives the protein CASSQVRLTDTQYF.

The V and J genes are TRBV13 and TRBJ2-7, with 8 bases identical to TRBD1. The trim removed 5 bases at V and 4 bases at J, leaving 7 bases unmatched. The length of the CDR3 is 14 residues. Germline CDR1 PRHDT, CDR2 FYEKMQ (reference sequence). The CDR3 nucleotides are TGTGCCAGCAGCCACAGGGGGAAAGGGTACGAGCAGTACTTC. It yields the protein CASSHRGKGYEQYF.

The gene calls are TRBV25-1 and TRBJ2-3, with D possibly TRBD2 on 6 matching bases. CDR1 and CDR2 (germline): MGHDK, SYGVNS. The CDR3 is 16 amino acids. V lost 2 bases, J lost 0 bases, and 12 bases lay in between. The CDR3 DNA is TGTGCCAGCAGTGAACGGTGGGAGGCGAGCACAGATACGCAGTATTTT. It is translated as CASSERWEASTDTQYF. Together with reference TRBV25-1 and TRBJ2-3, the CDR3 gives the full variable domain: EADIYQTPRYLVIGTGKKITLECSQTMGHDKMYWYQQDPGMELHLIHYSYGVNSTEKGDLSSESTVSRIRTEHFPLTLESARPSHTSQYLCASSERWEASTDTQYFGPGTRLTVL.

V is TRBV21-1 and J is TRBJ2-7; the table's TRBD2 call for D was not verified on the DNA. TRBV21-1 is given as a pseudogene. The CDR3 is 16 amino acids. The CDR3: CAGRLAGYQDSYEQYF. CDR3 DNA sequence: TGTGCCGGCAGGCTAGCGGGTTACCAAGACTCCTACGAGCAGTACTTC.

The chain is built from TRBV7-2 and TRBJ2-1, with unresolved D. Germline V gives CDR1 SGHTA, CDR2 FQGNSA. The CDR3 has 16 residues. The V gene lost 5 bases and the J gene lost 4 bases, with 18 bases spanning the gap. CDR3 sequence: CASSPPVGRPYNEQFF. CDR3 coding DNA: TGTGCCAGCAGCCCTCCTGTCGGCAGGCCATACAATGAGCAGTTCTTC.

The chain uses TRBV27 and TRBJ1-1, with a weak D call TRBD1 (5 bases). The CDR3 is made up of 13 amino acids. Germline loops: CDR1 MNHEY, CDR2 SMNVEV (reference sequence). Trimming shortened V by 8 bases and J by 4 bases, and 14 bases separated the two germline ends. The CDR3 loop reads CASGWGEATEAFF. In nucleotides, the CDR3 is TGTGCCAGCGGGTGGGGGGAGGCCACTGAAGCTTTCTTT.

This clonotype has only a few counts. The V call is TRBV20-1, the J call TRBJ2-1; D ambiguous. Germline CDR1 is DFQATT and CDR2 is SNEGSKA (reference sequence). CDR3 length: 12 amino acids. Trimming took off 3 bases at V and 3 bases at J, with 6 bases between the two ends. CDR3 sequence (DNA): TGCAGTGCTAGTGGTGGCTACAATGAGCAGTTCTTC. It translates to CSASGGYNEQFF.

Details on this clonotype: At one end the junction does not follow the germline gene, possibly because of a read error. The chain carries TRBV4-1 and TRBJ2-4; D might be TRBD1 or TRBD2, each matching 5 bases. The CDR3 length is 13 residues. CDR1 and CDR2 (germline): MGHRA, YSYEKL. The CDR3 DNA reads TGCGCCAGCAGCCAAGGGGAGAGGGGAATTCGGTACTTC. Translating gives CASSQGERGIRYF.

The genes are TRBV24-1 and TRBJ2-1; 12 nucleotides align to TRBD2. CDR1 and CDR2 (germline): KGHDR, SFDVKD. The junction had 7 bases not matched to a gene; V was cut back by 0 bases and J by 2 bases. The CDR3 totals 19 residues. In DNA, the CDR3 is TGTGCCACCAGTGATTTGTCCTCTAGCGGGGGGGCCCCCTACAATGAGCAGTTCTTC. This sequence encodes CATSDLSSSGGAPYNEQFF.

The rearrangement links TRBV6-5 to TRBJ2-5; D is tentatively TRBD1 or TRBD2 (5 bases each). Germline-derived CDR1 and CDR2 are MNHEY and SVGAGI. Trimming shortened V by 1 base and J by 7 bases, and 13 bases separated the two germline ends. The CDR3 sequence is 14 residues long. The CDR3 sequence is CASSYFYTGGTQYF. Here the CDR3 DNA reads TGTGCCAGCAGTTACTTTTACACTGGGGGGACCCAGTACTTC.

The rearrangement links TRBV6-5 to TRBJ2-1, with D perhaps TRBD1 (6 bases). Looked up from germline, CDR1 is MNHEY and CDR2 is SVGAGI. CDR3 length: 12 residues. The germline V and J ends were trimmed by 5 bases and 14 bases, with 16 bases remaining between them. CDR3 residues: CASSKDRWVEFF. The CDR3 nucleotides are TGTGCCAGCAGTAAGGACAGATGGGTTGAGTTCTTC.

The chain combines TRBV5-5 with TRBJ2-7; D possibly corresponds to TRBD1 (6 bases). CDR1 is SGHKS and CDR2 is YYEKEE in the germline V gene (reference sequence). The CDR3 runs 15 residues. The V gene lost 4 bases and the J gene lost 5 bases, with 19 bases spanning the gap. DNA for the CDR3: TGTGCCAGCAGCCCTGACGGAAGACAGGTCGACGAGCAGTACTTC. Residues: CASSPDGRQVDEQYF.

Concerning this clonotype: One junction end disagrees with the germline gene, perhaps due to a read error. The rearrangement uses TRBV2 and TRBJ2-1, with 10 bases that match TRBD2. CDR3 length: 16 amino acids. Germline values: CDR1 SNHLY, CDR2 FYNNEI. CDR3: CTSRTSGWSSYNEQFF. CDR3 sequence (DNA): TGTACCAGCCGGACTAGCGGATGGAGCTCCTACAATGAGCAGTTCTTC.

The chain has TRBV27 and TRBJ2-1; 8 nucleotides agree with TRBD2. The CDR3 length is 17 residues. CDR1 and CDR2 (germline): MNHEY, SMNVEV (reference sequence). V lost 2 bases, J lost 8 bases, and 14 bases stayed unmatched. The CDR3 here is CASSLTLAGPSGHEQFF. DNA for the CDR3: TGTGCCAGCAGTTTAACGCTAGCGGGTCCTTCGGGGCATGAGCAGTTCTTC.

The CDR3: CASISPAVMNTEAFF. As DNA, the CDR3 is TGTGCCAGCATTTCCCCGGCGGTCATGAACACTGAAGCTTTCTTT. The chain joins TRBV9 to TRBJ1-1; D call uncertain. CDR1 is SGDLS, CDR2 YYNGEE, per germline. This CDR3 contains 15 residues. With 6 bases removed from V and 0 bases from J, the gap between germline ends came to 15 bases.